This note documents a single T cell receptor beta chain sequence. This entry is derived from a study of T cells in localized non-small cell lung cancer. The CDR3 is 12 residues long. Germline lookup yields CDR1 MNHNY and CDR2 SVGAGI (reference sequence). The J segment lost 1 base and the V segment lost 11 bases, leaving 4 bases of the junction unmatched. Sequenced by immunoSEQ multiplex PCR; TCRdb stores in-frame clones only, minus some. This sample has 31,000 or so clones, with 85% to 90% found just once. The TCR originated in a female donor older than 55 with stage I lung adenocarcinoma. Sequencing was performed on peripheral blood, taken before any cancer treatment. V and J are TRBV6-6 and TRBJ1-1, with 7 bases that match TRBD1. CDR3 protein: CAVGQKNTEAFF. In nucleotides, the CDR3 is TGTGCCGTGGGACAGAAGAACACTGAAGCTTTCTTT.